Given below is one TCR beta chain in context. This clone was found a few times. Its antigen is still unknown. Base qualities are not at hand, and no much larger clone is one base apart. These data come from a study of beta chain features in type 1 diabetes (dated by TCRdb to between 2017 and 2018). A note on the overall study: Mean age, gender distribution, total cell number and subset yield did not differ between patients and healthy donors. A total of under 140,000,000 sorted cells were examined across all samples, and the number of cells per subset was strongly correlated with RNA yield. In the study, TCRB repertoires of sorted circulating CD4+ T cell subsets from recently diagnosed type 1 diabetes patients were compared with those of matched healthy donors. Whereas all 30 or so donors provided naive and central memory subsets, regulatory and stem cell-like memory subsets were isolated from just 8 patients and about 8 healthy donors. Points the paper makes about the study in general: PCR might favor shorter templates, but patient and control samples were amplified and corrected together, so any skew would affect both groups equally. Because cDNA was sequenced instead of genomic DNA, highly expressing activated cells could be over-represented, though the groups showed no difference in activation or CD3 levels. In all four CD4+ subsets, TCRB CDR3 length was moderately but significantly shorter in type 1 diabetes patients. Fewer insertions and more nucleotide deletions at VDJ recombination sites were observed in patients with type 1 diabetes, implying thymic rearrangement abnormalities. Because small numbers of individuals were included in the HLA sub-analyses, any influence of HLA type on TCRB rearrangement was left unresolved. Naive, central memory and regulatory TCRB repertoires appeared more similar among patients than among healthy donors.

A single peripheral blood draw of roughly 0.11 L on average was collected from each donor into heparinised tubes. A BD FACSAria II was used to sort naive, central memory, regulatory and stem cell-like memory CD4+ T cells with a panel that included CD45RO, CCR7, CD25, CD127, CD95 and CD27. All sorted populations exceeded 95% purity. Right away, PBMCs were isolated by Lymphoprep density gradient centrifugation and were stained directly, with no culture step. So that batch effects would be minimized, each experiment stained and sorted samples in pairs, pairing one healthy donor with one patient. All of the isolated RNA was reverse transcribed with the High Capacity cDNA Reverse Transcription Kit, so expressed TCRB transcripts were sequenced. Deep immunoSEQ sequencing was applied to naive, central memory and regulatory T cell samples, giving an average of around 3.8 million total reads per sample. Sorted cells were lysed in RLT buffer and RNA was extracted with DNase-treated RNeasy Micro or Mini kits, depending on cell number. To prevent cross-contamination, every cell subset was processed on its own, while patient and healthy donor samples were processed together. The immunoSEQ multiplex PCR was used to amplify TCRB sequences from cDNA, yielding 87-bp fragments that span the CDR3 region. Sequencing of the amplicons was done on the Illumina HiSeq platform. Turning to the authors' computational methods: Synthetic template baselines were used to correct PCR bias computationally, reads within Hamming distance 2 were collapsed together, and singletons that could not be merged were discarded. By aligning reads against IMGT, V, D and J genes, CDR3 length, and insertions or deletions at six rearrangement sites were assigned. Within each subset, clonotype counts were normalized to sorted cell number, and only after that were true diversity and Gini coefficients computed with the tcR R package. The overlap coefficient, calculated on TCRB nucleotide sequences, was used to measure repertoire sharing. As stored in TCRdb, this immuneACCESS dataset retains in-frame rearrangements with V and J assigned. A fraction of the clones does not appear; measured against another copy, unresolved V genes explain less than half of the discrepancy, and the remainder lacks a known reason. V, J and clone size are those of that table, while D and trimming were read from the DNA. This sample is represented by 130,000 to 150,000 clones; more than 10% of them were singletons. The top ten hold 1.3% of the sample.

From the germline V gene (reference sequence), CDR1 is MNHNY and CDR2 is SVGAGI. The CDR3 goes from the cysteine to the phenylalanine over 14 residues. The only DNA kept is the CDR3, 42 bases in frame from the first base. V loses 4 bases, J loses 6 bases, and the germline ends lie 16 bases apart. The sample comprised central memory CD4+ T cells from blood. The sequence links TRBV6-6 to TRBJ2-7, with TRBD1 perhaps the D gene, on 6 matching bases. The TCR comes from a man between 18 and 35 years old with type 1 diabetes. The nucleotide sequence reads as follows: TGTGCCAGCAGTTTCAGGGGACCCGTCGGCGAGCAGTACTTC. Its protein is CASSFRGPVGEQYF.